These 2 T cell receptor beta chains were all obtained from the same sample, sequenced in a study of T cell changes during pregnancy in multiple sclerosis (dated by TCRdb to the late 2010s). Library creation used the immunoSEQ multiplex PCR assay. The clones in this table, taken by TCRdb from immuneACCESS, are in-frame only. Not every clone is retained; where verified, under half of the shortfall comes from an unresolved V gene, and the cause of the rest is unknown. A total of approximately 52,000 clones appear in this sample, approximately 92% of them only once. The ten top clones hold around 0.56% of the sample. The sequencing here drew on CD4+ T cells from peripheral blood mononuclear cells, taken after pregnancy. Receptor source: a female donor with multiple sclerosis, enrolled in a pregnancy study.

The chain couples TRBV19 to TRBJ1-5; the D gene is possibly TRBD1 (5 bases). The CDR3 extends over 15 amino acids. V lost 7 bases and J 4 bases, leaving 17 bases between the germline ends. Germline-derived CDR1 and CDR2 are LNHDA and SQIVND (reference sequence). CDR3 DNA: TGTGCCAGTAACGGTCCCCAGGGTATAAATCAGCCCCAGCATTTT. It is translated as CASNGPQGINQPQHF.

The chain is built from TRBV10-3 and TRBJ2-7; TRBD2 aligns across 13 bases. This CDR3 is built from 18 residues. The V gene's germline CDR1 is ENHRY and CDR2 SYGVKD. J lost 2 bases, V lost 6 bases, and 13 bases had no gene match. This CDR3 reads CAIRTAPGLAGATYEQYF. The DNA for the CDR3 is TGTGCCATCAGGACTGCCCCAGGACTAGCGGGGGCCACCTACGAGCAGTACTTC.